These 9 T cell receptor beta chains were sequenced from one sample in a study of T-cell reconstitution after alpha-beta-depleted transplantation in children. Preparing the TCRbeta library involved the use of unique molecular identifiers. TCRdb redid the calling of the PCR reads with MiXCR, one entry per CDR3 protein. The table records about 240,000 distinct CDR3 sequences, roughly 26% of them present only once. The sequencing here drew on PBMCs, taken before TCRalphabeta/CD19-depleted stem cell transplant. The receptors were sampled from a girl aged 2 to 10 with Fanconi anemia, due to receive a stem cell transplant.

J is TRBJ2-5 and V is TRBV28; D is ambiguous. The CDR3 length is 15 residues. V lost 3 bases and J 1 base, leaving 12 bases between the germline ends. Germline V gives CDR1 MDHEN, CDR2 SYDVKM. DNA of the CDR3: TGTGCCAGCAGTTTTGTATCCCACTTCCAAGAGACCCAGTACTTC. This translates into CASSFVSHFQETQYF.

In DNA form, the CDR3 reads TGCAGTGCTAGAGCTGCCTGGGGAGGGGATCAGCCCCAGCATTTT. Translated, it gives CSARAAWGGDQPQHF. The chain couples TRBV20-1 to TRBJ1-5, with D possibly TRBD1 on 5 matching bases. V was trimmed by 1 base and J by 5 bases, leaving 15 bases between them. Germline-derived CDR1 and CDR2 are DFQATT and SNEGSKA (reference sequence). CDR3 length: 15 residues.

The chain is built from TRBV7-8 and TRBJ1-5; D is perhaps TRBD1 (5 bases). CDR1 and CDR2 from the germline V gene are SGHVS and FQNEAQ. Trimming removed 2 bases at V and 7 bases at J, with 9 bases between. This CDR3 region has 13 residues. The CDR3 coding sequence is TGTGCCAGCAGCTTACACCAGGGCCAGCCCCAGCATTTT. It yields the protein CASSLHQGQPQHF.

This clonotype was seen many times. The chain has TRBV7-8 and TRBJ2-5; TRBD2 aligns across 12 bases. This CDR3 spans 14 amino acids. CDR1 is SGHVS and CDR2 is FQNEAQ in the germline V gene. Germline trimming cut 4 bases from V and 5 bases from J; bases unmatched to any gene: 2. The CDR3 bases are TGTGCCAGCAGCTCGCTAGCGGGGGGGGAGACCCAGTACTTC. It encodes CASSSLAGGETQYF.

This clonotype has just a few counts. The chain couples TRBV10-3 to TRBJ2-2; D is ambiguous. V lost 5 bases, J lost 6 bases, and 7 bases lay in between. This CDR3 spans 12 amino acids. Per germline, CDR1 ENHRY and CDR2 SYGVKD. CDR3 nucleotide sequence: TGTGCCATCAGTCCAGATCCCGGGGAGCTGTTTTTT. It yields the protein CAISPDPGELFF.

V usage is TRBV28 and J usage is TRBJ2-1; D might be TRBD2 (6 bases). The CDR3 spans 14 residues. V gave up 3 bases and J gave up 3 bases, with 9 bases separating them. Per germline, CDR1 MDHEN and CDR2 SYDVKM. The chain's CDR3 is CASSFWRDYNEQFF. The CDR3 DNA reads TGTGCCAGCAGTTTTTGGCGGGACTACAATGAGCAGTTCTTC.

This chain links TRBV20-1 with TRBJ2-3; 12 positions match TRBD2. CDR1 DFQATT and CDR2 SNEGSKA come from the germline V gene (reference sequence). The CDR3 is 14 residues long. The ends lost 6 bases at V and 2 bases at J; junction bases unmatched: 3. The CDR3 spells CSARLAGATDTQYF. CDR3 nucleotides: TGCAGTGCGCGACTAGCGGGAGCCACAGATACGCAGTATTTT.

This clonotype was detected a few times. This chain joins TRBV7-2 and TRBJ1-5, with D tentatively TRBD1 (6 bases). Germline V gene data show CDR1 as SGHTA and CDR2 as FQGNSA. There are 19 residues in the CDR3. The V and J ends lost 0 bases and 3 bases respectively, with 21 bases between them. The DNA of the CDR3 is TGTGCCAGCAGCTTAGCGCAGGGGACGCGCGCCCAACTCAATCAGCCCCAGCATTTT. This translates into CASSLAQGTRAQLNQPQHF.

This clonotype was seen many times. This chain connects TRBV25-1 to TRBJ2-5, with TRBD2 matching 7 bases. The CDR3 loop spans 12 amino acids. Germline loops: CDR1 MGHDK, CDR2 SYGVNS. Trimming took 11 bases from V and 4 from J; bases not matched to a gene: 7. The CDR3 DNA reads TGTGCCGCAGCGAGGGAGGGAGAGACCCAGTACTTC. This sequence encodes CAAAREGETQYF.